Listed here are 9 T cell receptor beta chains from one sample, sequenced in a study of low-dose radiotherapy and immunotherapy resistance in tumors. Covering alpha and beta chains, TRAV- and TRBV-specific primers were used for the first-strand cDNA. A 20-cycle PCR with a constant-region primer and V-primer adapter amplified TCRs. TCRdb recomputed calls from the reads with MiXCR, one row per CDR3 protein. The table lists roughly 8,700 distinct CDR3 sequences, around 63% of them singletons. These receptors all stem from a human donor with advanced metastatic prostate, ovarian, gallbladder or colorectal cancer (not recorded which). This table probably holds off-target reads from a library built for another chain.

This sequence joins TRBV6-8 and TRBJ2-1; TRBD2 aligns across 13 bases. CDR3 size: 15 residues. CDR1 is MNHGY, CDR2 SAAAGT, per germline. V shed 5 bases and J 7 bases; nucleotides not matched to a gene: 5. The CDR3 region has the DNA TGTGCCAGCAGTCGTACTAGCGGGGGGGCAAATGAGCAGTTCTTC. Translation gives CASSRTSGGANEQFF.

This clonotype was seen just once. The V and J genes are TRBV6-6 and TRBJ2-3; D unclear. Germline CDR1 MNHNY, CDR2 SVGAGI (reference sequence). The CDR3 totals 14 residues. Trimming shortened V by 4 bases and J by 1 base, and 9 bases separated the two germline ends. The CDR3 region has the DNA TGTGCCAGCAGTTTAGGGCTAGGCACAGATACGCAGTATTTT. Translated: CASSLGLGTDTQYF.

The genes are TRBV7-2 and TRBJ1-1, with 7 bases that match TRBD1. The V segment lost 6 bases and the J segment 0 bases; nucleotides outside the gene matches: 4. The CDR3 contains 14 residues. CDR1 and CDR2 (germline): SGHTA, FQGNSA. CDR3 region: CASSVGQLNTEAFF. The CDR3 DNA is TGTGCCAGCAGTGTGGGACAGCTGAACACTGAAGCTTTCTTT.

The chain joins TRBV2 to TRBJ2-1, with D possibly being TRBD2 (5 bases). The germline V gene encodes CDR1 SNHLY and CDR2 FYNNEI. The CDR3 sequence is 12 residues long. The ends were cut back, 7 bases at V and 5 bases at J, with 9 bases in the middle. CDR3 region: CASNGLDNEQFF. The CDR3, as DNA: TGTGCCAGCAACGGACTCGACAATGAGCAGTTCTTC.

This rearrangement joins TRBV6-6 to TRBJ1-5; D uncertain. In germline, CDR1 is MNHNY, CDR2 SVGAGI (reference sequence). The CDR3 runs 12 residues. V dropped 6 bases and J dropped 4 bases, with 7 bases sitting between them. DNA of the CDR3: TGTGCCAGCAGCCCCCCTAATCAGCCCCAGCATTTT. It yields the protein CASSPPNQPQHF.

This sequence joins TRBV5-5 and TRBJ2-6; a possible D gene is TRBD1 (6 bases). Germline CDR1 and CDR2: SGHKS and YYEKEE (reference sequence). With 4 bases removed from V and 0 bases from J, the gap between germline ends came to 23 bases. The CDR3 runs 20 residues. CDR3 DNA sequence: TGTGCCAGCAGCCAGGGGTTATCCGGGACCACCTACTCTGGGGCCAACGTCCTGACTTTC. This codes for CASSQGLSGTTYSGANVLTF. Complete variable domain (other parts from reference TRBV5-5 and TRBJ2-6): DAGVTQSPTHLIKTRGQQVTLRCSPISGHKSVSWYQQVLGQGPQFIFQYYEKEERGRGNFPDRFSARQFPNYSSELNVNALLLGDSALYLCASSQGLSGTTYSGANVLTFGAGSRLTVL.

V usage is TRBV7-2 and J usage is TRBJ2-3; the D is unclear. The V gene lost 2 bases and the J gene lost 4 bases, with 13 bases spanning the gap. Germline assignment: CDR1 SGHTA and CDR2 FQGNSA. The CDR3 sequence is 15 residues long. CDR3 DNA: TGTGCCAGCAGCTTATCGGGTAGTCGGGCAGATACGCAGTATTTT. Translating it yields CASSLSGSRADTQYF.

V and J are TRBV3-1 and TRBJ1-5, with D possibly TRBD1 on 5 matching bases. The CDR3 has 13 residues. CDR1 and CDR2 (germline): LGHDT, YNNKEL (reference sequence). V lost 0 bases and J 11 bases, leaving 11 bases between the germline ends. The CDR3 loop is CASSQESGRSQHF. The CDR3 bases are TGTGCCAGCAGCCAAGAGTCAGGGCGGTCCCAGCATTTT.

This clonotype was seen only a few times. This rearrangement joins TRBV6-2 or TRBV6-3 to TRBJ2-1; 7 nucleotides agree with TRBD2. The CDR3 loop spans 14 amino acids. V trimming: 10 bases; J trimming: 0 bases; junction bases outside the gene matches: 6. The germline gives CDR1 MNHEY, CDR2 SVGEGT. CDR3 in amino acids: CATVGTNSYNEQFF. Here the CDR3 DNA reads TGTGCCACTGTCGGGACTAACTCCTACAATGAGCAGTTCTTC.